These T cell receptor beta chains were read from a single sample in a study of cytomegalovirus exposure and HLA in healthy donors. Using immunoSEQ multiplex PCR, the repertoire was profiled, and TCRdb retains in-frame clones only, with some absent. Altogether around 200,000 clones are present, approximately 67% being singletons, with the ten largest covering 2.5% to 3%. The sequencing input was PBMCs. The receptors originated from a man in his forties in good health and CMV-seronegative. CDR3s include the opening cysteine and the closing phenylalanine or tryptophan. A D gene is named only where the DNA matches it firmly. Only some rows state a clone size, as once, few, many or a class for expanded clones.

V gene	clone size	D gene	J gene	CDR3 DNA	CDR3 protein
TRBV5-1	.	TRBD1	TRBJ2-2	TGCGCCAGCAGCTTGGAGGGACAGCTGGGCACCGGGGAGCTGTTTTTT	CASSLEGQLGTGELFF
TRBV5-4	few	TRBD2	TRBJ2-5	TGTGCCAGCAGCCCCCCTAGCGGGGGGGGCCAAGAGACCCAGTACTTC	CASSPPSGGGQETQYF
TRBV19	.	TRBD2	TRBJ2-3	TGTGCCAGTAGTATTCTAGCGGATACTGTGGATACGCAGTATTTT	CASSILADTVDTQYF
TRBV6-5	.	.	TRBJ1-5	TGTGCCAGCAGTACTAGGACGGCGAGCAATCAGCCCCAGCATTTT	CASSTRTASNQPQHF
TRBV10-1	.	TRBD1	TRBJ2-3	TGCGCCCTCCGGGACAGGGGACCCACAGATACGCAGTATTTT	CALRDRGPTDTQYF
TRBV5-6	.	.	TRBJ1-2	TGTGCCAGCATCATTAACAGGGTTAACTATGGCTACACCTTC	CASIINRVNYGYTF
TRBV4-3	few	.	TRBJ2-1	TGCGCCAGCAGCCAAGCTAGCCGAAGGGTCCAGCAGTTCTTC	CASSQASRRVQQFF
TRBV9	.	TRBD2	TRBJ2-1	TGTGCCAGCAGCGTAGGCTCGGGACTAGCGGGAGGGCCATATGAGCAGTTCTTC	CASSVGSGLAGGPYEQFF
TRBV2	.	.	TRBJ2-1	TGTGCCAGGGGGGGAAGCTCCTACAATGAGCAGTTCTTC	CARGGSSYNEQFF
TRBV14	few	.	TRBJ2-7	TGTGCCAGCAGCCGTGAAGGGGGCGAGCAGTACTTC	CASSREGGEQYF
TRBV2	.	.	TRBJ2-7	TGTGCCAGCAGTGAAGCACCCAGTGTGCAGTACTTC	CASSEAPSVQYF
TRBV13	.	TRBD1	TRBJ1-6	TGTGCCAGCAGCTCGGACAGGGCAAGCGGTAATTCACCCCTCCACTTT	CASSSDRASGNSPLHF
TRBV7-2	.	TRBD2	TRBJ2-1	TGTGCCAGCAAAAGGACTAGCGGTTACAATGAGCAGTTCTTC	CASKRTSGYNEQFF
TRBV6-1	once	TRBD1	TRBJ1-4	TGTGCCAGCAGTGCAAGACAGGGGGGGAATGAAAAACTGTTTTTT	CASSARQGGNEKLFF
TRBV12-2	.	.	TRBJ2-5	TGTGCAAGTCGCTTAGAGGCGAGGAGGGCGGACGGGGAGACCCAGTACTTC	CASRLEARRADGETQYF
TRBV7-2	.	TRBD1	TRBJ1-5	TGTGCCAGCAGCCTGGGACAGGGGAATCAGCCCCAGCATTTT	CASSLGQGNQPQHF
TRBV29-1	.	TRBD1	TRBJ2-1	TGCAGCGTTGAACAGGGGGAATACAATGAGCAGTTCTTC	CSVEQGEYNEQFF
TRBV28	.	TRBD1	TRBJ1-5	TGTGCCAGCAGTCCCCGGACAGGATATCAGCCCCAGCATTTT	CASSPRTGYQPQHF
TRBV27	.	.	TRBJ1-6	TGTGCCAGCAGTACACGACAGAGCTCCTATAATTCACCCCTCCACTTT	CASSTRQSSYNSPLHF
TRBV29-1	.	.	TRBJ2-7	TGCAGCGTTGGTCCCAGGGATAGCTCCTACGAGCAGTACTTC	CSVGPRDSSYEQYF
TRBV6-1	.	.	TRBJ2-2	TGTGCCAGCAGTGAAGAAGGGGATTACACCGGGGAGCTGTTTTTT	CASSEEGDYTGELFF
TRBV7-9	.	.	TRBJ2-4	TGTTCCAGCAGCTTTTTGTCTGGCGGAAATAACATTCAGTACTTC	CSSSFLSGGNNIQYF
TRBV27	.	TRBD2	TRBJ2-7	TGTGCCAGCAGTTCAACCGGGACTAGCGGGGGAGGCCACGAGCAGTACTTC	CASSSTGTSGGGHEQYF
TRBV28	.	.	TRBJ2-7	TGTGCCAGCAGTTTGCGGCAGGGACTCATCTACGAGCAGTACTTC	CASSLRQGLIYEQYF
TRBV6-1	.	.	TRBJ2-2	TGTGCCAGCAGTGAAGAGGGGTGGACCGGGGAGCTGTTTTTT	CASSEEGWTGELFF
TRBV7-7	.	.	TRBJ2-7	TGTGCCAGCAGCCCTTCTCCGGGGGGCCACGAGCAGTACTTC	CASSPSPGGHEQYF
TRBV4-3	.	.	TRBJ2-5	TGCGCCAGCAGCCAGGGGGGGCCGGAGACCCAGTACTTC	CASSQGGPETQYF
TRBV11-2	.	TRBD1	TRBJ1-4	TGTGCCAGCAGCACCTCGGACAGGGTGGGTGAAAAACTGTTTTTT	CASSTSDRVGEKLFF
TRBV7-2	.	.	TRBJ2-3	TGTGCCAGCAGCCCCGTTCTCACAGATACGCAGTATTTT	CASSPVLTDTQYF
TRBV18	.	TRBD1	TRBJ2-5	TGTGCCAGCTCACTGGGACAGGGAGGAGAGACCCAGTACTTC	CASSLGQGGETQYF
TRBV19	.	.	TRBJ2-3	TGTGCCAGTCACATTGGGGGCCGGCGTGGAGAAGATACGCAGTATTTT	CASHIGGRRGEDTQYF
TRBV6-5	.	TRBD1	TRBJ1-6	TGTGCCAGCAGTTACTCTGAGTCAGGGGGTTCACCCCTCCACTTT	CASSYSESGGSPLHF
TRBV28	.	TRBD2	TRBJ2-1	TGTGCCAGCGGTCGGGCGGGGGGGCCAGGCAATGAGCAGTTCTTC	CASGRAGGPGNEQFF
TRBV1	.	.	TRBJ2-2	TGCACCAGCAGCCTAAAGGGGACTAGCGGGACGGGCGGGGAGCTGTTTTTT	CTSSLKGTSGTGGELFF
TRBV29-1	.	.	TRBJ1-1	TGCAGCGTTGCGCAGGCTACAGGTACTGAAGCTTTCTTT	CSVAQATGTEAFF
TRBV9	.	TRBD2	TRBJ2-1	TGTGCCAGCAGCTCCATCGCGGGGGGGCCAATCGATGAGCAGTTCTTC	CASSSIAGGPIDEQFF
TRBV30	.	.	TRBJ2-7	TGTGCCTGGAGTGTAATCGGGTACGAGCAGTACTTC	CAWSVIGYEQYF